One and the same sample provided the 31 T cell receptor beta chains below, sequenced in a study of CD8 T cells in Susac syndrome. Roughly 0.45 to 1 ug RNA was reverse transcribed with random hexamers. TCRdb reprocessed the immunoSEQ multiplex PCR reads via MiXCR and lists one record per CDR3 protein. The table records 150,000 or so distinct CDR3 sequences, about 94% of them present only once. The sequencing sample was made of CD8+ T cells from PBMCs. The receptor set was obtained from a human donor with multiple sclerosis.

This chain uses TRBV11-3 with TRBJ2-3; 8 nucleotides match TRBD2. CDR1 and CDR2 (germline): SGHNT, YENEEA. The CDR3 spans 16 residues. Unmatched junction bases numbered 11, after V lost 7 bases and J lost 2 bases. This CDR3 is CASTRGRGGPTDTQYF. The CDR3 DNA reads as TGTGCCAGCACCCGGGGCCGCGGGGGGCCCACAGATACGCAGTATTTT.

The chain links TRBV9 to TRBJ2-3; the match to TRBD2 covers 8 bases. Germline trimming cut 4 bases from V and 3 bases from J; bases unmatched to any gene: 10. This CDR3 is built from 16 residues. The germline CDR1 and CDR2 sequences are SGDLS and YYNGEE. The CDR3: CASSHPSGGETDTQYF. The CDR3 nucleotides read TGTGCCAGCAGCCATCCGAGCGGGGGAGAGACAGATACGCAGTATTTT. The full variable domain, its missing parts supplied by reference TRBV9 and TRBJ2-3, is DSGVTQTPKHLITATGQRVTLRCSPRSGDLSVYWYQQSLDQGLQFLIQYYNGEERAKGNILERFSAQQFPDLHSELNLSSLELGDSALYFCASSHPSGGETDTQYFGPGTRLTVL.

V is TRBV24-1 and J is TRBJ2-5; 16 bases line up with TRBD2. This CDR3 comprises 17 residues. V was clipped by 5 bases and J by 5 bases; unmatched bases: 7. The V gene's germline CDR1 is KGHDR and CDR2 SFDVKD. For the CDR3, the DNA is TGTGCCACCAGTGGCGGGACTAGCGGGGGGGCCCCGGAGACCCAGTACTTC. Translated: CATSGGTSGGAPETQYF.

This sequence joins TRBV15 and TRBJ1-4, with D perhaps TRBD1 (5 bases). Germline V CDR1 and CDR2: LNHNV, YYDKDF (reference sequence). The V end was cut by 0 bases, the J end by 4 bases, with 9 bases between. The CDR3 is 15 residues long. The CDR3 bases are TGTGCCACCAGCAGAGATCTAGGGGATAATGAAAAACTGTTTTTT. It translates to CATSRDLGDNEKLFF. Full variable domain (outside the CDR3, taken from reference TRBV15 and TRBJ1-4): DAMVIQNPRYQVTQFGKPVTLSCSQTLNHNVMYWYQQKSSQAPKLLFHYYDKDFNNEADTPDNFQSRRPNTSFCFLDIRSPGLGDTAMYLCATSRDLGDNEKLFFGSGTQLSVL.

The chain has TRBV7-9 and TRBJ2-7, with TRBD1 identical over 10 bases. This CDR3 contains 17 residues. Germline CDR1 SEHNR, CDR2 FQNEAQ (reference sequence). V was pared by 4 bases and J by 3 bases, with 12 bases of the junction left unmatched. CDR3 residues: CASSYIPGQGSHYEQYF. The CDR3 coding sequence is TGTGCCAGCAGCTATATTCCGGGACAGGGGTCCCACTACGAGCAGTACTTC.

The gene calls are TRBV9 and TRBJ2-7, with D maybe TRBD1 (6 bases). Trimming removed 0 bases from V and 2 bases from J, with 9 bases in between. The CDR3 length is 14 residues. The germline V gene has CDR1 SGDLS and CDR2 YYNGEE. CDR3 protein: CASSVAGEPYEQYF. The CDR3 coding sequence is TGTGCCAGCAGCGTAGCAGGGGAACCCTACGAGCAGTACTTC.

V is TRBV11-2 and J is TRBJ2-5; no firm D call. This CDR3 comprises 14 residues. The germline V gene has CDR1 SGHAT and CDR2 FQNNGV. The V gene lost 5 bases and the J gene lost 1 base, with 11 bases spanning the gap. The CDR3 protein is CASSPRRSQETQYF. For the CDR3, the DNA is TGTGCCAGCAGCCCCAGGCGGTCCCAAGAGACCCAGTACTTC.

CDR3 residues: CASSLESDGTEAFF. CDR3 nucleotide sequence: TGTGCCAGCAGTTTAGAAAGTGACGGCACTGAAGCTTTCTTT. The chain combines TRBV12-3 or TRBV12-4 with TRBJ1-1; D is uncertain. V was trimmed by 1 base and J by 4 bases, leaving 10 bases between them. The CDR3 is made up of 14 amino acids.

The J gene is TRBJ2-7, the V gene TRBV30, with D perhaps matching TRBD2 (5 bases). The CDR3 loop spans 14 amino acids. Germline CDR1 reads GTSNPN; CDR2 reads SVGIG (reference sequence). Trimming removed 0 bases from V and 2 bases from J, with 11 bases in between. Written as DNA, the CDR3 is TGTGCCTGGAGTGTACGGGGTCTGGCCTACGAGCAGTACTTC. This sequence encodes CAWSVRGLAYEQYF.

This chain uses TRBV27 with TRBJ1-1; unclear D gene. Per the germline V gene, CDR1 is MNHEY and CDR2 is SMNVEV (reference sequence). Trimming pared 2 bases from V and 3 bases from J, leaving 16 bases between. This CDR3 comprises 16 residues. CDR3 in amino acids: CASSLVSPLLYTEAFF. In DNA, the CDR3 is TGTGCCAGCAGTTTAGTATCCCCATTATTGTACACTGAAGCTTTCTTT.

This chain links TRBV20-1 with TRBJ1-5, with D possibly TRBD1 on 6 matching bases. Trimming took 3 bases from V and 2 from J, leaving 14 bases between them. Germline V lookup: CDR1 DFQATT, CDR2 SNEGSKA (reference sequence). The CDR3 runs to 15 residues. The CDR3 spells CSASPAGERNQPQHF. CDR3 sequence (DNA): TGCAGTGCTAGCCCTGCAGGGGAGCGCAATCAGCCCCAGCATTTT.

This chain uses TRBV6-6 with TRBJ2-5, with 7 bases fitting TRBD2. Germline CDR1 and CDR2: MNHNY and SVGAGI (reference sequence). The J segment lost 5 bases and the V segment lost 5 bases, leaving 5 bases of the junction unmatched. There are 13 residues in the CDR3. CDR3 bases: TGTGCCAGCAGTGGGGACTATGGGGAGACCCAGTACTTC. This gives the protein CASSGDYGETQYF.

V is TRBV12-3 or TRBV12-4 and J is TRBJ2-1, with 11 bases aligning to TRBD2. Trimming at V came to 2 bases and at J to 8 bases, leaving 8 bases not matched to a gene. The CDR3 has 16 residues. CDR3 nucleotides: TGTGCCAGCAGTTTATCTAGCGGGGGGAACCACCATGAGCAGTTCTTC. It is translated as CASSLSSGGNHHEQFF.

V usage is TRBV7-3 and J usage is TRBJ2-1; D not resolved. The V gene lost 2 bases and the J gene lost 2 bases, with 10 bases spanning the gap. The CDR3 extends over 15 amino acids. CDR1 and CDR2 from the germline V gene are SGHTA and FQGTGA. CDR3 sequence reads: CASSLRLPPYNEQFF. The DNA for the CDR3 is TGTGCCAGCAGCTTACGGCTTCCCCCCTACAATGAGCAGTTCTTC.

The chain uses TRBV30 and TRBJ1-5, with D tentatively TRBD1 (5 bases). Looked up from germline, CDR1 is GTSNPN and CDR2 is SVGIG (reference sequence). This CDR3 region has 15 residues. V lost 0 bases and J lost 1, with 10 bases in between. CDR3 residues: CAWSVWGSSNQPQHF. The CDR3 nucleotides read TGTGCCTGGAGTGTTTGGGGGTCAAGCAATCAGCCCCAGCATTTT.

The J gene is TRBJ2-5, the V gene TRBV7-9; the D is unclear. The CDR3 covers 14 residues. Germline V gene lookup returns CDR1 SEHNR and CDR2 FQNEAQ (reference sequence). V was pared by 1 base and J by 2 bases, with 8 bases between. The CDR3 DNA follows: TGTGCCAGCAGCTTAGTTGCACAGCAAGAGACCCAGTACTTC. Translation: CASSLVAQQETQYF.

The V call is TRBV12-3 or TRBV12-4, the J call TRBJ1-1; D is possibly TRBD1 (5 bases). V dropped 4 bases and J dropped 1 base, with 7 bases sitting between them. This CDR3 has 13 residues. The CDR3 region has the DNA TGTGCCAGCAGTTGGGGGTCGAACACTGAAGCTTTCTTT. This gives the protein CASSWGSNTEAFF.

This sequence joins TRBV15 and TRBJ1-1, with 7 bases matching TRBD1. The CDR3 has 15 residues. Germline trimming cut 4 bases from V and 5 bases from J; bases unmatched to any gene: 10. Germline CDR1 is LNHNV and CDR2 is YYDKDF (reference sequence). This chain's CDR3 is CATSTFPTGRTEAFF. CDR3 nucleotide sequence: TGTGCCACCAGCACCTTCCCGACAGGGCGAACTGAAGCTTTCTTT.

A single count supports this clonotype. CDR3 sequence (DNA): TGCAGTGCTCAGCCTCTTGCAACTAATGAAAAACTGTTTTTT. Amino acid sequence: CSAQPLATNEKLFF. This chain uses TRBV20-1 with TRBJ1-4; D remains ambiguous. Germline V gene lookup returns CDR1 DFQATT and CDR2 SNEGSKA (reference sequence). The length of the CDR3 is 14 residues. V was pared by 5 bases and J by 0 bases, with 10 bases between.

This chain uses TRBV5-1 with TRBJ1-1, with 7 bases that match TRBD1. CDR1 is SGHRS and CDR2 is YFSETQ in the germline V gene. This CDR3 is built from 15 residues. The trim removed 4 bases at V and 0 bases at J, leaving 6 bases unmatched. The CDR3: CASSIRTGLNTEAFF. The DNA for the CDR3 is TGCGCCAGCAGCATCCGGACAGGTCTGAACACTGAAGCTTTCTTT.

V gene TRBV9 combines with J gene TRBJ2-1; 11 bases match TRBD2. Looked up from germline, CDR1 is SGDLS and CDR2 is YYNGEE. V was pared by 3 bases and J by 7 bases, with 6 bases of the junction left unmatched. There are 15 residues in the CDR3. In DNA form, the CDR3 reads TGTGCCAGCAGCGGTAGCGGGGGGGCAAGGAATGAGCAGTTCTTC. This translates into CASSGSGGARNEQFF.

The count of this clonotype is one. This chain joins TRBV6-2 or TRBV6-3 and TRBJ1-5, with D perhaps matching TRBD1 (6 bases). CDR3 size: 18 residues. Trimming took 6 bases from V and 0 from J, leaving 21 bases between them. Per the germline V gene, CDR1 is MNHEY and CDR2 is SVGEGT. The CDR3 bases are TGTGCCAGCAGCCCTGGGGGACAAACTCACCCTAGCAATCAGCCCCAGCATTTT. Translating gives CASSPGGQTHPSNQPQHF.

The chain employs TRBV7-9 and TRBJ1-5; possible D gene TRBD1, 6 bases. The germline V gene encodes CDR1 SEHNR and CDR2 FQNEAQ (reference sequence). The CDR3 is 14 residues long. V was shortened by 5 bases and J by 4 bases, with 12 bases between the two germline ends. For the CDR3, the DNA is TGTGCCAGCAGCCGAGGACAGCAGAATCAGCCCCAGCATTTT. This sequence encodes CASSRGQQNQPQHF.

The chain employs TRBV30 and TRBJ1-2, with a possible D match to TRBD1 (6 bases). This CDR3 is built from 14 residues. From germline, CDR1 is GTSNPN and CDR2 SVGIG (reference sequence). Trimming shortened V by 0 bases and J by 3 bases, and 11 bases separated the two germline ends. CDR3 nucleotides: TGTGCCTGGAGTGTACTGGGGGGCTACTATGGCTACACCTTC. Its translation: CAWSVLGGYYGYTF.

This clonotype was observed once. The chain carries TRBV9 and TRBJ2-7; D possibly corresponds to TRBD1 (6 bases). The V gene's germline CDR1 is SGDLS and CDR2 YYNGEE. V lost 10 bases and J 0 bases, leaving 17 bases between the germline ends. This CDR3 has 14 residues. DNA of the CDR3: TGTGCCTCCGCCCCGGGACAATCCTCCTACGAGCAGTACTTC. It is translated as CASAPGQSSYEQYF.

This chain uses TRBV20-1 with TRBJ2-5; 11 bases fit TRBD2. V was pared by 4 bases and J by 3 bases, with 10 bases of the junction left unmatched. CDR3 size: 16 residues. Germline V gene data show CDR1 as DFQATT and CDR2 as SNEGSKA (reference sequence). CDR3 bases: TGCAGTGCTATCGTAGCGGGGGGGGGCTTCGAAGAGACCCAGTACTTC. Translated, it gives CSAIVAGGGFEETQYF.

The J gene is TRBJ2-5, the V gene TRBV9; 9 nucleotides match TRBD1. There are 15 residues in the CDR3. V dropped 4 bases and J dropped 5; count of bases not matched to a gene: 9. Germline CDR1 is SGDLS and CDR2 is YYNGEE. CDR3 coding DNA: TGTGCCAGCAGCCCTGAACTCGGACAGGGGGAGACCCAGTACTTC. It translates to CASSPELGQGETQYF.

The chain links TRBV12-3 or TRBV12-4 to TRBJ2-2; D remains ambiguous. V lost 8 bases to trimming and J lost 11 bases, with 6 bases between them. This CDR3 contains 9 residues. This chain's CDR3 is CASRAELFF. The CDR3 DNA follows: TGTGCCAGCCGGGCTGAGCTGTTTTTT.

The sample holds a few counts of this clonotype. The V and J genes are TRBV9 and TRBJ2-5, with D perhaps assigned TRBD1 or TRBD2 (6 bases each). Germline V CDR1 and CDR2: SGDLS, YYNGEE. This CDR3 comprises 14 residues. Trimming stripped 3 bases from V and 2 bases from J, with 11 bases between. This CDR3 reads CASSAGGFQETQYF. CDR3 nucleotides: TGTGCCAGCAGCGCCGGGGGCTTTCAAGAGACCCAGTACTTC. The whole variable domain, remainder taken from reference TRBV9 and TRBJ2-5, is DSGVTQTPKHLITATGQRVTLRCSPRSGDLSVYWYQQSLDQGLQFLIQYYNGEERAKGNILERFSAQQFPDLHSELNLSSLELGDSALYFCASSAGGFQETQYFGPGTRLLVL.

The chain couples TRBV27 to TRBJ2-6; D may correspond to TRBD1 or TRBD2 (6 bases each). The CDR3 consists of 18 residues. CDR1 and CDR2 from the germline V gene are MNHEY and SMNVEV (reference sequence). V lost 5 bases, J lost 2 bases, and 19 bases lay in between. The CDR3: CASSPSRGAGPGANVLTF. The CDR3 DNA follows: TGTGCCAGCAGTCCCTCGAGGGGGGCAGGACCTGGGGCCAACGTCCTGACTTTC.

The V gene is TRBV20-1, the J gene TRBJ2-7, with D perhaps being TRBD1 or TRBD2 (5 bases each). This CDR3 is 16 amino acids long. The V end lost 0 bases, the J end lost 2 bases, and 17 bases lay between the germline ends. Looked up from germline, CDR1 is DFQATT and CDR2 is SNEGSKA (reference sequence). CDR3 DNA sequence: TGCAGTGCTAGAGATCTCCGGCAGGGAGTCGCCTACGAGCAGTACTTC. It translates to CSARDLRQGVAYEQYF.